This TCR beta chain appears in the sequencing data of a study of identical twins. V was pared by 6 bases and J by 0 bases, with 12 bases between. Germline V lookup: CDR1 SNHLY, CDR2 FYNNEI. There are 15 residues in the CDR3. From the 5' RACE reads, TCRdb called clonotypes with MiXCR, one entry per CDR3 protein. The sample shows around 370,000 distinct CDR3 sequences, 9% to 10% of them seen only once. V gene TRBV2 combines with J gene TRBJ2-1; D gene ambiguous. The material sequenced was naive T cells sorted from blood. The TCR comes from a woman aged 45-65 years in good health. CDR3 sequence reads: CASSADLSSYNEQFF. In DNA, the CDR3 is TGTGCCAGCAGCGCGGACCTCAGCTCCTACAATGAGCAGTTCTTC.